These T cell receptor beta chains were read from a single sample in a study of blood T cells in healthy people across ages. TCRdb ran MiXCR on the 5' RACE reads and lists one entry per CDR3 protein. The sample lists around 780,000 distinct CDR3 sequences, roughly 56% seen once, with 20% to 30% in the top ten. Material: blood. The receptors were sampled from a middle-aged man in good health. CDR3s include the opening cysteine and the closing phenylalanine or tryptophan. The D gene is left open where the match is weak. Clone size is stated in some rows and not others, as once, few, many or a class when expanded.

TGCAGTGCTAACAAGCTAGCGGGGACCCACAATGAGCAGTTCTTC CSANKLAGTHNEQFF TRBV20-1 TRBD2 - TRBJ2-1
TGTGCCAGCAGCCGACCGGAAAGGGGTCAGCCCCAGCATTTT CASSRPERGQPQHF TRBV28 - - TRBJ1-5
TGTGCCAGCAGCATTCTAGCGGGAGGGCCCTTAGATACGCAGTATTTT CASSILAGGPLDTQYF TRBV7-2 TRBD2 few TRBJ2-3
TGTGCCAGCAGCCCTGGACAGGCTAGCAATCAGCCCCAGCATTTT CASSPGQASNQPQHF TRBV7-2 TRBD1 few TRBJ1-5
TGTGCCAGCAGCTCGGACAGTCTTAATGAAAAACTGTTTTTT CASSSDSLNEKLFF TRBV7-9 - - TRBJ1-4
TGCGCCAGCAGCCAGGAGGCTATGAACACTGAAGCTTTCTTT CASSQEAMNTEAFF TRBV4-1 - once TRBJ1-1
TGTGCCAGTAGTATAGAGATGGCAGAGAACATTCAGTACTTC CASSIEMAENIQYF TRBV19 - - TRBJ2-4
TGTGCCAGCAGCTTAGTGGGTTTTGAGCCTGAAGCTTTCTTT CASSLVGFEPEAFF TRBV7-9 - - TRBJ1-1
TGCAGTGCCGCAAGTACCTGGCAGTCCGGGGGCTACACCTTC CSAASTWQSGGYTF TRBV20-1 - - TRBJ1-2
TGTGCCAGCTCACCACTTAAAGATACGCAGTATTTT CASSPLKDTQYF TRBV18 - - TRBJ2-3
TGCAGTGCTAGAGTTACAAGAACACCTTATAGCAATCAGCCCCAGCATTTT CSARVTRTPYSNQPQHF TRBV20-1 - few TRBJ1-5
TGTGCCAGCAGCCCACGAACCCCCACAGATACGCAGTATTTT CASSPRTPTDTQYF TRBV4-2 - - TRBJ2-3
TGCGCCAGCAGCTTGGGGGCAGGGTCTGAGGAGACCCAGTACTTC CASSLGAGSEETQYF TRBV5-1 - few TRBJ2-5
TGCAGTGCTAGAGCCCCTCCGGGACGGGCTAGAGAAAAACTGTTTTTT CSARAPPGRAREKLFF TRBV20-1 - - TRBJ1-4
TGTGCCAGCAACGGGGGCAGGCAAGAGACCCAGTACTTC CASNGGRQETQYF TRBV2 - - TRBJ2-5
TGTGCCAGCAGCTTCGGATTAGGAAATCAGCCCCAGCATTTT CASSFGLGNQPQHF TRBV5-5 - - TRBJ1-5
TGTGCCAGCAGTTACATTCCTAGAGCCAAAAACATTCAGTACTTC CASSYIPRAKNIQYF TRBV6-2/TRBV6-3 - few TRBJ2-4
TGTGCCAGCAGCGTAGCCTCGGGGTCACCCCTCCACTTT CASSVASGSPLHF TRBV9 - - TRBJ1-6
TGCGCCAGCGGAGTCAGGGGGAATACTGAAGCTTTCTTT CASGVRGNTEAFF TRBV5-1 TRBD1 few TRBJ1-1
TGTGCCAGCACTAGCGGGAGCTTCGACTACAATGAGCAGTACTTC CASTSGSFDYNEQYF TRBV9 TRBD2 - TRBJ2-7
TGCAGTGCCCGAAGTCCGGACAGGAATCAGCCCCAGCATTTT CSARSPDRNQPQHF TRBV20-1 TRBD1 - TRBJ1-5
TGCAGTGCTAGAGGGAAGAGCTACGAGCAGTACTTC CSARGKSYEQYF TRBV20-1 - once TRBJ2-7
TGCAGTGCTAGAGATAGGGACAGGGGATTTGGTTATGGCTACACCTTC CSARDRDRGFGYGYTF TRBV20-1 TRBD1 - TRBJ1-2
TGTGCCAGCAGTGAAGGGTTAGGTCTCGAGCAGTACTTC CASSEGLGLEQYF TRBV2 - few TRBJ2-7
TGCAGCGTTTGCGTAGGGTCCCCCTACAATGAGCAGTACTTC CSVCVGSPYNEQYF TRBV29-1 - - TRBJ2-7
TGCGCCAGCAGCCGGGGTTCAGGCGGAGAGACCCAGTACTTC CASSRGSGGETQYF TRBV5-1 - - TRBJ2-5